This TCR beta chain was sequenced during a study of cytomegalovirus exposure and HLA in healthy donors (dated by TCRdb to 2016 to 2017). Background on the whole study: An earlier analysis of roughly 570 of the donors reported about 260 Gb of sequence data and 117 million unique TCR beta sequences obtained from roughly 170 million T cells. An early release that covered several hundred HLA-typed donors contained about 290 gigabases of sequencing data and about 84 million unique TCR sequences. Among the roughly 390 genotyped donors, around 81% belonged to the genetic ancestry cluster associated with self-reported Caucasian donors. The aim of the study was to test whether cataloging public T cell receptors could identify signatures of past pathogen exposure. Using immunosequencing, the study profiled T cell repertoires from fewer than 850 subjects and related those repertoires to cytomegalovirus serostatus. A separate validation cohort of more than 100 different subjects was used in addition to the roughly 640-subject first cohort. To predict cytomegalovirus infection status, the study brought together high-throughput TCR immunosequencing, statistical association of individual TCRs with disease status, and machine learning. To study patterns of TCR occurrence, a later analysis re-analyzed previously published TCR beta repertoires from under 750 donors and added high-resolution HLA genotyping. Rather than using new phenotypic data, the later analysis identified candidate immune exposures from TCR beta sequences and from how often those sequences occurred across donors. To decide whether each TCR beta V gene segment behaved as functional or pseudogenic, an earlier analysis of approximately 590 of the donors relied on high-throughput TCR beta sequencing. Donor age, sex, ethnicity and CMV serostatus were compiled together with the repertoire data. Genome-wide SNP genotypes for about 65% of the 666 donors were used in a later genetic analysis, which treated that subset as a discovery cohort. Every repertoire in the discovery cohort had been generated on one and the same sequencing platform. Both class I and class II loci were covered by HLA typing, at four-digit resolution. Typing coverage differed by locus: A, B, C, DRB1 and DQB1 were typed in about 620-630 donors, DQA1 in roughly 510, DPA1 in around 610, and DPB1 in 472. Roughly 5 DR-DQ haplotypes were handled as single units for association and clustering, since linkage in the cohort was strong. Across some 400 genotyped donors of the cohort, an average of about 240,000 unique TCR beta nucleotide sequences per donor were sequenced, and roughly a sixth of those sequences were non-productive. Study-level results and caveats: The cohort was sequenced for TCR beta chains only, and without alpha or paired-chain data the features that could be detected were limited. The 87-base-pair reads could not distinguish some IMGT-functional V segments, including TRBV6-2 and TRBV6-3, so those segments were excluded. The only immune exposure information available for the cohort was CMV serostatus. The study listed 164 TCR beta chains as associated with cytomegalovirus. A later analysis associated around 16,000 TCR beta sequences with specific HLA alleles at a false discovery rate of 0.05. Across donors, most TCR sequences were observed very rarely, whereas some public TCRs were present in many individuals. The authors suggested that the approach could potentially be extended to other disease states and immunological phenotypes. An association between a missense DCLRE1C variant and V-gene and J-gene trimming of TCR beta chains was found in a later genetic analysis and replicated in an independent cohort. In vitro tests confirmed that three of the cytomegalovirus-associated TCR beta chains recognize cytomegalovirus antigens. In a later analysis, HLA-associated TCR beta chains were found to be more clonally expanded and to have lower generation probabilities than equally common non-associated chains. A cluster of highly shared sequence variants was judged likely to represent a technical artifact of the sequencing pipeline. The classifier was reported to diagnose cytomegalovirus status with high specificity and sensitivity in both the original and validation cohorts. A later analysis found that TCR association rates varied across HLA loci, with DRB1 alleles showing the most associated TCRs and HLA-C alleles the fewest. Strong co-occurrence of HLA alleles, especially DR and DQ, made assigning TCR associations to individual alleles difficult. In a later genetic analysis, fewer N-insertions in productive TCRs were reported among donors in an Asian-associated ancestry cluster than the approximately 630-donor mean. Presence/absence analyses assumed roughly uniform sequencing depth across donors, an assumption that may not hold. Fewer than 20 rarely observed V segments, including chromosome 9 orphons, were excluded from the earlier analysis of about 610 of the donors because counts were too low. In a later analysis, most CMV-associated TCR beta chains were found to appear HLA-restricted, with HLA associations seemingly driven largely by CMV exposure. According to a later analysis, parvovirus B19, influenza, CMV and Epstein-Barr virus appeared linked to several top co-occurrence clusters. A further reported finding was that TCR beta sequences accurately predicted the HLA-A and HLA-B alleles for most subjects in the first cohort. Broadly in line with IMGT annotations, most TCR beta V segments showed up in productive rearrangements about 90% or about 30% of the time in an earlier analysis of around 600 of the donors. Because HLA typing was missing for some donors at each locus, association tests included only the typed subset. Correlated functional status among segregating V segments might reflect linkage disequilibrium, but an unknown experimental factor could not be ruled out.

The cohort comprised fewer than 750 healthy bone marrow donors. Cohort members were all nominally healthy when sampled, although unrecorded immune exposures were likely present. The donor tested CMV seropositive and was one of the 289 seropositive cohort members. A peripheral blood sample was provided by each donor, and peripheral blood mononuclear cells were used for TCR beta sequencing. The Qiagen DNeasy Blood Extraction Kit was used to extract genomic DNA from the blood cell samples. Counted from cysteine to phenylalanine, this CDR3 has 15 amino acids. CDR3 DNA is the only sequence kept; it has 45 bases, read in frame from the first base. Based on the germline V gene, the CDR1 and CDR2 sequences are SGHDT and YYEEEE. At the junction V is shortened by 4 bases and J by 2 bases, with 13 bases in between. Receptor libraries were prepared by the immunoSEQ multiplex PCR assay. For the multiplex PCR, a mixture combining 60 forward primers for TCR Vbeta segments and 13 reverse primers for TCR Jbeta segments was used. A multiplex PCR assay on genomic DNA amplified the CDR3 region of rearranged TCR beta genes. The amplified TCR beta libraries were sequenced on the Illumina HiSeq System as 87-base-pair reads. In the original analysis: Across the 700 or so repertoires, a later analysis counted tens of millions of unique TCR beta chains, 9 million to 14 million of which were shared by at least two donors. Raw reads were error-corrected and collapsed into unique sequences by a nearest-neighbor algorithm in which closely related sequences were merged to remove PCR and sequencing errors. Alignment of CDR3 sequences to IMGT reference sequences was used to assign V, D and J gene segments. For a sequence to be retained, a match of at least six nucleotides was required to both a V gene segment and a J gene segment. Rearrangements were classified as productive when the CDR3 lacked stop codons and remained in frame with V and J, and all other rearrangements were classified as non-productive. CDR3 was defined by IMGT convention, running from the second conserved V-encoded cysteine to the conserved J-encoded phenylalanine. The earlier analysis of some 550 of the donors excluded any sequence lacking an unambiguous match to a single V gene segment. In an earlier analysis of approximately 590 of the donors, a V segment was called functional when productive rearrangements were above 56.7%, and segregating when the standard deviation between donors exceeded 5%. A statistical classification framework was built for diagnosing cytomegalovirus status from the catalog of TCR beta chain sequences. In a later analysis, TCR nucleotide sequences were compared against IMGT/GENE-DB human TR gene sequences so that V and J genes could be assigned. Using the TCRdist pipeline, a later analysis assigned CDR3 sequences along with most-parsimonious VDJ recombination scenarios. In a later analysis, each TCR beta chain was defined by its CDR3 amino acid sequence together with its V-gene family, and reads without a unique V-gene family were excluded. In a later analysis, approximately 640 highly shared, low-generation-probability nucleotide sequences were removed to address suspected cross-contamination and a sequencing artifact. For each public chain, a later analysis derived a clonal expansion index from normalized ranks of inferred template counts within each repertoire. A later analysis computed generation probabilities with a VDJ recombination model fitted to out-of-frame rearrangements, and checked the results against IGoR. Hypergeometric tests were used in a later analysis to score TCR-TCR, TCR-HLA and TCR-CMV co-occurrence, with a repertoire-size bias correction applied to the TCR pairs. In a later analysis, false discovery rates were estimated by permuting HLA or CMV assignments 20 times. In a later analysis, co-occurring TCRs were grouped using DBSCAN, with TCRdist sequence similarity added in when clustering inside HLA-allele-positive subsets. Repertoires with fewer than 30,000 or more than 120,000 public chains were left out of co-occurrence clustering, as were five repertoires with anomalous nucleotide sharing. Sourced from immuneACCESS, this table was stored by TCRdb with only in-frame sequences that have V and J called. A share of the clones is absent; for the studies checked, an unresolved V gene accounts for under half, and the remainder has no known explanation. V, J and clone size are taken as reported in that table, and D and trimming were inferred from the DNA itself. The sample records under 150,000 clones, around 78% of which are singletons. The ten biggest clones cover roughly 3.1% of the sample.

Comments on this clone: This clone's antigen is unknown. No base-level quality is on record; no much larger clone is a single base apart.

The chain uses TRBV5-6 and TRBJ1-3, with TRBD1 perhaps the D gene, on 6 matching bases. Sequenced material: PBMCs. The receptor was isolated from a man in his forties or fifties in good health and CMV-seropositive. For the CDR3, the sequence is CASSPLQGTGNTIYF. The DNA sequence is given as TGTGCCAGCAGCCCACTACAGGGAACTGGAAACACCATATATTTT.